This TCR beta chain was sequenced for a study of chemoradiotherapy in HPV16-positive cancers. About the study: Candidate HPV-specific clones and shared TCR motifs came from two HPV16-positive patients.

Libraries were prepared by immunoSEQ multiplex PCR; TCRdb keeps only in-frame clonotypes and omits some of them. The sample has under 15,000 clones; around 85% are singletons. General observations from the study: Candidate HPV-specific clones and E7-related TCR motifs grew in tumor during treatment.

Deletions cut 3 bases from V and 4 bases from J, with 9 bases between. There are 13 residues in the CDR3. Germline V lookup: CDR1 SEHNR, CDR2 FQNEAQ (reference sequence). As to this clone: Its antigen is still unknown.

Over chemoradiotherapy, repertoires were sampled more than once. The receptor was derived from a human donor with HPV-associated anogenital cancer. This sample comprised blood, obtained from a patient who underwent chemoradiotherapy. The chain uses TRBV7-9 and TRBJ2-5; D is undetermined. The CDR3 region is CASSLPPTETQYF. CDR3 DNA: TGTGCCAGCAGCTTGCCCCCCACAGAGACCCAGTACTTC.